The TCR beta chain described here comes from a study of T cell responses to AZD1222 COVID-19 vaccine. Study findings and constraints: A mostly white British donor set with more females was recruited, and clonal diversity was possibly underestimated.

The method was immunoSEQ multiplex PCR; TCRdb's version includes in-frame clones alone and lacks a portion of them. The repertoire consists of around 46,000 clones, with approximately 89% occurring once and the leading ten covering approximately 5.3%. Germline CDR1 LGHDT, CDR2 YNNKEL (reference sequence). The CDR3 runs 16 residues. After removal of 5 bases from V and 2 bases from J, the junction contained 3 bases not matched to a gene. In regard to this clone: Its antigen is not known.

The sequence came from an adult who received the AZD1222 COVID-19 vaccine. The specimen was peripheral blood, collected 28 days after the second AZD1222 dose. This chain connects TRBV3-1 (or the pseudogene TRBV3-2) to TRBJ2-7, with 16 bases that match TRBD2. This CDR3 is CASSTGTSGRAYEQYF. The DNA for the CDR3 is TGTGCCAGCAGCACCGGGACTAGCGGGAGGGCCTACGAGCAGTACTTC.